This T cell receptor beta chain was sequenced during a study of T cell repertoires in cytomegalovirus infection. Each CDR3 protein is one row after TCRdb ran MiXCR on the reads. The sample includes about 830,000 distinct CDR3 sequences, 32% of them seen just once. Turning to this clonotype: The antigen remains unidentified.

Unmatched junction bases numbered 5, after V lost 5 bases and J lost 6 bases. The CDR3 covers 15 residues. Germline V CDR1 and CDR2: SEHNR, FQNEAQ (reference sequence). The clonotype comes from a human donor in good health (CMV status not recorded). Some clones in this sample may be carry-over from other donors' samples. This chain joins TRBV7-9 and TRBJ1-4, with 11 bases that match TRBD1. Material: cultured CD8+ T cells from PBMCs, obtained from culture after CMV antigen stimulation. The CDR3 bases are TGTGCCAGCAGCGGACGGACAGGGGGCGATGAAAAACTGTTTTTT. It yields the protein CASSGRTGGDEKLFF.